The 21 T cell receptor beta chains reported below all come from one sample, sequenced in a study of CD8 T cell repertoires and HIV-1 epitope variants. Only in-frame clones appear in the TCRdb table, and some are missing; sequencing was by immunoSEQ multiplex PCR. The table includes more than 85,000 clones, more than 65% detected once. The material sequenced was uncultured baseline CD8+ T cells from peripheral blood mononuclear cells (PBMCs). These receptors originate from a male donor with HIV.

This rearrangement joins TRBV7-2 to TRBJ2-7, with D tentatively TRBD2 (6 bases). The CDR3 length is 13 residues. Per the germline V gene, CDR1 is SGHTA and CDR2 is FQGNSA. The ends were cut back, 5 bases at V and 4 bases at J, with 12 bases in the middle. CDR3 loop: CASSPQRAYEQYF. CDR3 DNA sequence: TGTGCCAGCAGCCCCCAGCGGGCGTACGAGCAGTACTTC.

This clone was seen once. The chain couples TRBV7-3 to TRBJ2-7; 7 bases are shared with TRBD1. CDR1 is SGHTA and CDR2 is FQGTGA in the germline V gene. V gave up 5 bases and J gave up 2 bases; unmatched junction bases: 6. This CDR3 contains 14 residues. The CDR3 loop reads CASSPADRTYEQYF. CDR3 nucleotides: TGTGCCAGCAGCCCCGCGGACAGGACCTACGAGCAGTACTTC. Looking up the rest from reference TRBV7-3 and TRBJ2-7 gives the full variable domain: GAGVSQTPSNKVTEKGKYVELRCDPISGHTALYWYRQSLGQGPEFLIYFQGTGAADDSGLPNDRFFAVRPEGSVSTLKIQRTERGDSAVYLCASSPADRTYEQYFGPGTRLTVT.

This clone has only one observation. The chain links TRBV5-4 to TRBJ1-3; D gene unclear. Germline V CDR1 and CDR2: SGHNT, YYREEE (reference sequence). Trimming left V 5 bases short and J 2 bases short, with 8 bases between. This CDR3 region has 13 residues. The CDR3 loop is CASRRFAGNTIYF. The CDR3 DNA sequence: TGTGCCAGCAGGAGGTTCGCTGGAAACACCATATATTTT. Using reference TRBV5-4 and TRBJ1-3 for the parts outside the CDR3, the full variable domain is ETGVTQSPTHLIKTRGQQVTLRCSSQSGHNTVSWYQQALGQGPQFIFQYYREEENGRGNFPPRFSGLQFPNYSSELNVNALELDDSALYLCASRRFAGNTIYFGEGSWLTVV.

The V and J genes are TRBV7-6 and TRBJ1-3, with D possibly being TRBD1 (6 bases). The germline V gene encodes CDR1 SGHVS and CDR2 FNYEAQ. Trimming cost V 6 bases and J 3 bases, with 24 bases left between them. The CDR3 is made up of 18 amino acids. The CDR3 region has the DNA TGTGCCAGCAGTCAAAGCGCCCCCGGGGGGCTAGGTGGAAACACCATATATTTT. This codes for CASSQSAPGGLGGNTIYF.

This clone was observed a handful of times. The J gene is TRBJ1-2, the V gene TRBV18, with TRBD1 identical over 7 bases. Germline CDR1 is KGHSH and CDR2 is LQKENI. With V trimmed by 2 bases and J by 1 base, 10 bases remained unmatched. The CDR3 is 17 amino acids. The CDR3 nucleotides are TGTGCCAGCTCACCAGTTTCCGGGACAGCCTATAACTATGGCTACACCTTC. It specifies CASSPVSGTAYNYGYTF.

J is TRBJ1-5 and V is TRBV7-8, with TRBD1 identical over 11 bases. The germline CDR1 and CDR2 sequences are SGHVS and FQNEAQ. J was trimmed by 6 bases and V by 4 bases; bases with no gene match: 2. The CDR3 sequence is 14 residues long. The DNA for the CDR3 is TGTGCCAGCAGCTGGACAGGGGGCACTCAGCCCCAGCATTTT. Translated: CASSWTGGTQPQHF.

The DNA of the CDR3 is TGCGCCAGCAGCTCCAGGGCCGAAGACAATGAGCAGTTCTTC. This sequence encodes CASSSRAEDNEQFF. This chain joins TRBV5-1 and TRBJ2-1; TRBD1 might be the D (5 bases). The V end was cut by 3 bases, the J end by 5 bases, with 12 bases between. Germline CDR1 reads SGHRS; CDR2 reads YFSETQ. The CDR3 consists of 14 residues.

This chain links TRBV21-1 with TRBJ1-3; the DNA was not used to check the table's D call, TRBD1. TRBV21-1 has pseudogene status. CDR3 length: 12 amino acids. CDR3 amino acids: CAIKDRGNTIYF. CDR3 coding DNA: TGTGCCATCAAAGACAGGGGGAACACCATATATTTT.

The chain joins TRBV5-1 to TRBJ2-5, with 7 bases aligning to TRBD1. Losses at the gene ends were 2 bases for V and 1 base for J; bases not matched to a gene: 2. The germline V gene encodes CDR1 SGHRS and CDR2 YFSETQ. The length of the CDR3 is 14 residues. CDR3 in DNA: TGCGCCAGCAGCTTCCGGGACAGCCAAGAGACCCAGTACTTC. Amino acid sequence: CASSFRDSQETQYF.

This clone occurred once. The chain links TRBV5-1 to TRBJ2-7; tentative D call: TRBD2 (6 bases). CDR3 size: 15 residues. The V gene's germline CDR1 is SGHRS and CDR2 YFSETQ. V dropped 1 base and J dropped 3 bases, with 14 bases sitting between them. The DNA for the CDR3 is TGCGCCAGCAGCTTGAGGGCTAGCGCCTACTACGAGCAGTACTTC. This encodes CASSLRASAYYEQYF.

The chain joins TRBV6-5 to TRBJ1-2, with TRBD1 identical over 10 bases. V trimming: 4 bases; J trimming: 2 bases; junction bases outside the gene matches: 4. Germline V gene data show CDR1 as MNHEY and CDR2 as SVGAGI. The CDR3 loop spans 15 amino acids. CDR3 loop: CASSSGTGANYGYTF. CDR3 DNA sequence: TGTGCCAGCAGTTCCGGGACAGGGGCCAACTATGGCTACACCTTC.

The CDR3 sequence is CAWSPDLSLFYGYTF. CDR3 sequence (DNA): TGTGCCTGGAGCCCGGACCTTTCTCTGTTCTATGGCTACACCTTC. J is TRBJ1-2 and V is TRBV30; unclear D gene. Trimming removed 3 bases from V and 4 bases from J, with 18 bases in between. The CDR3 is 15 residues long. Germline assignment: CDR1 GTSNPN and CDR2 SVGIG (reference sequence).

The rearrangement uses TRBV29-1 and TRBJ2-5; 9 nucleotides match TRBD1. Trimming at V came to 3 bases and at J to 1 base, leaving 6 bases not matched to a gene. This CDR3 spans 15 amino acids. The germline CDR1 and CDR2 sequences are SQVTM and ANQGSEA. The CDR3 DNA is TGCAGCGTTGAGGGGACAGGGAAGACCCAAGAGACCCAGTACTTC. Its protein product is CSVEGTGKTQETQYF.

The chain joins TRBV6-5 to TRBJ1-4; weak D call: TRBD1 (5 bases). This CDR3 is built from 14 residues. The germline gives CDR1 MNHEY, CDR2 SVGAGI. V lost 5 bases to trimming and J lost 8 bases, with 15 bases between them. CDR3: CASSQAGLSEKLFF. The CDR3 DNA reads as TGTGCCAGCAGTCAGGCAGGGTTGAGCGAAAAACTGTTTTTT.

This clone was picked up one time. The chain combines TRBV14 with TRBJ2-5; D not resolved. There are 11 residues in the CDR3. With 3 bases removed from V and 3 bases from J, the gap between germline ends came to 2 bases. The germline gives CDR1 SGHDN, CDR2 FVKESK. DNA for the CDR3: TGTGCCAGCAGCCAGAAAGAGACCCAGTACTTC. Protein product: CASSQKETQYF. Together with reference TRBV14 and TRBJ2-5, the CDR3 gives the full variable domain: EAGVTQFPSHSVIEKGQTVTLRCDPISGHDNLYWYRRVMGKEIKFLLHFVKESKQDESGMPNNRFLAERTGGTYSTLKVQPAELEDSGVYFCASSQKETQYFGPGTRLLVL.

CDR3 coding DNA: TGTGCCAGCCGGGTTAGCGGGACAGGGAACACTGAAGCTTTCTTT. It yields the protein CASRVSGTGNTEAFF. The V and J genes are TRBV6-1 and TRBJ1-1, with 8 bases fitting TRBD1. In germline, CDR1 is MNHNS, CDR2 SASEGT. The CDR3 is 15 residues long. Trimming cost V 8 bases and J 1 base; bases outside gene matches: 9.

V usage is TRBV5-4 and J usage is TRBJ2-7, with a possible D match to TRBD1 (5 bases). Trimming removed 1 base at V and 1 base at J, with 9 bases between. Germline values: CDR1 SGHNT, CDR2 YYREEE (reference sequence). This CDR3 has 14 amino acids. CDR3 in DNA: TGTGCCAGCAGCTTGATGGACACTTCCTACGAGCAGTACTTC. Protein: CASSLMDTSYEQYF.

The chain couples TRBV7-9 to TRBJ2-3, with a possible D match to TRBD1 (6 bases). Trimming pared 5 bases from V and 0 bases from J, leaving 9 bases between. The germline V gene has CDR1 SEHNR and CDR2 FQNEAQ (reference sequence). CDR3 length equals 14 residues. CDR3 nucleotide sequence: TGTGCCAGCAGCCCAGGGGATAGCACAGATACGCAGTATTTT. Amino acid sequence: CASSPGDSTDTQYF.

This clone has a handful of counts. The rearrangement links TRBV27 to TRBJ2-1; TRBD2 is a possible D gene (6 bases). V dropped 7 bases and J dropped 0 bases, with 10 bases sitting between them. Germline V lookup: CDR1 MNHEY, CDR2 SMNVEV (reference sequence). This CDR3 contains 14 residues. CDR3 nucleotide sequence: TGTGCCAGCAAAGTAGCGGCCTCCTACAATGAGCAGTTCTTC. This gives the protein CASKVAASYNEQFF.

The chain carries TRBV5-6 and TRBJ1-2; perhaps TRBD1 as D (5 bases). Germline lookup yields CDR1 SGHDT and CDR2 YYEEEE. There are 13 residues in the CDR3. V shed 3 bases and J shed 1 base, with 7 bases lying between them. CDR3 sequence (DNA): TGTGCCAGCAGCTCCGACAGTAACTATGGCTACACCTTC. It codes for CASSSDSNYGYTF.

This chain connects TRBV18 to TRBJ2-1; 7 positions match TRBD2. Looked up from germline, CDR1 is KGHSH and CDR2 is LQKENI. Trimming removed 1 base from V and 7 bases from J; junction bases left unmatched: 4. The CDR3 is 14 amino acids. CDR3 region: CASSPRQGGNEQFF. The CDR3 nucleotides read TGTGCCAGCTCACCACGGCAGGGAGGGAATGAGCAGTTCTTC.